One and the same sample provided the 9 T cell receptor beta chains below, sequenced in a study of OX40 agonist ivuxolimab in advanced cancers. Assay: immunoSEQ multiplex PCR; the TCRdb copy retains only in-frame clones and omits some. The repertoire includes about 31,000 clones, over 90% of them detected once, and 26% sits in the top ten. The source was CD4+ or CD8+ T cells sorted from blood, collected in a trial of the OX40 agonist ivuxolimab. These receptors all come from an adult with an advanced solid tumor such as melanoma, head and neck, liver or kidney cancer.

The V call is TRBV19, the J call TRBJ2-2; 8 bases match TRBD2. After removal of 4 bases from V and 6 bases from J, the junction contained 16 bases not matched to a gene. Germline CDR1 LNHDA, CDR2 SQIVND (reference sequence). The CDR3 totals 18 residues. In nucleotides, the CDR3 is TGTGCCAGTAGTAGGGGGCCCTCTACCAGCGGGAGAGCCGGGGAGCTGTTTTTT. Translating gives CASSRGPSTSGRAGELFF.

J is TRBJ2-2 and V is TRBV30; D ambiguous. V lost 0 bases to trimming and J lost 0 bases, with 8 bases between them. Germline V lookup: CDR1 GTSNPN, CDR2 SVGIG (reference sequence). The CDR3 spans 15 residues. The CDR3 region has the DNA TGTGCCTGGAGTGTGGCGAGCACGAACACCGGGGAGCTGTTTTTT. It codes for CAWSVASTNTGELFF. The whole variable domain, remainder taken from reference TRBV30 and TRBJ2-2, is SQTIHQWPATLVQPVGSPLSLECTVEGTSNPNLYWYRQAAGRGLQLLFYSVGIGQISSEVPQNLSASRPQDRQFILSSKKLLLSDSGFYLCAWSVASTNTGELFFGEGSRLTVL.

The rearrangement uses TRBV14 and TRBJ2-7; no reliable D call. CDR3 length: 13 residues. Looked up from germline, CDR1 is SGHDN and CDR2 is FVKESK. Trimming left V 0 bases short and J 1 base short, with 4 bases between. CDR3 protein: CASSQDRSYEQYF. DNA of the CDR3: TGTGCCAGCAGCCAAGACAGATCCTACGAGCAGTACTTC.

The V gene is TRBV28, the J gene TRBJ2-1; 10 bases fit TRBD2. The CDR3 length is 14 residues. Unmatched junction bases numbered 9, after V lost 11 bases and J lost 5 bases. Germline CDR1 and CDR2: MDHEN and SYDVKM. The CDR3 nucleotides are TGTGCCCTGGGAACTAGCGGGATTAACAATGAGCAGTTCTTC. Encoded protein: CALGTSGINNEQFF.

J is TRBJ1-2 and V is TRBV30, with 7 bases matching TRBD1. The germline CDR1 and CDR2 sequences are GTSNPN and SVGIG (reference sequence). The V segment lost 3 bases and the J segment 2 bases; nucleotides outside the gene matches: 12. The CDR3 runs 16 residues. The DNA for the CDR3 is TGTGCCTGGAGCTTGTACACCGGACAGGAAAACTATGGCTACACCTTC. Residues: CAWSLYTGQENYGYTF. Based on the CDR3 plus reference TRBV30 and TRBJ1-2, the full variable domain is SQTIHQWPATLVQPVGSPLSLECTVEGTSNPNLYWYRQAAGRGLQLLFYSVGIGQISSEVPQNLSASRPQDRQFILSSKKLLLSDSGFYLCAWSLYTGQENYGYTFGSGTRLTVV.

The chain is built from TRBV6-6 and TRBJ2-7, with D hard to call. The CDR3 consists of 11 residues. Germline values: CDR1 MNHNY, CDR2 SVGAGI (reference sequence). CDR3 residues: CASASSYEQYF. In nucleotides, the CDR3 is TGTGCGTCGGCCAGCTCCTACGAGCAGTACTTC.

V and J are TRBV5-1 and TRBJ2-7, with 12 bases identical to TRBD1. CDR1 is SGHRS and CDR2 is YFSETQ in the germline V gene. The CDR3 has 18 residues. With 7 bases clipped from V and 3 bases from J, the junction kept 17 bases outside the gene matches. The CDR3 nucleotides are TGCGCCAGCTCCAGGGGGGACAGGGGGCTTTTCGGTGGCTACGAGCAGTACTTC. Translation: CASSRGDRGLFGGYEQYF.

The chain is built from TRBV4-2 and TRBJ2-2; D is unclear. CDR1 LGHNA and CDR2 YNFKEQ come from the germline V gene. Trimming removed 8 bases from V and 8 bases from J, with 12 bases in between. The length of the CDR3 is 12 residues. The CDR3 nucleotides are TGTGCCAGCGGCAGGCCTGGTGGGGAGCTGTTTTTT. This codes for CASGRPGGELFF.

This sequence joins TRBV7-9 and TRBJ2-7, with 11 bases fitting TRBD2. The CDR3 length is 14 residues. CDR1 and CDR2 (germline): SEHNR, FQNEAQ (reference sequence). The J segment lost 3 bases and the V segment lost 3 bases, leaving 1 base of the junction unmatched. CDR3 sequence: CASSFLAGGYEQYF. In DNA, the CDR3 is TGTGCCAGCAGCTTTCTAGCGGGGGGCTACGAGCAGTACTTC.